This T cell receptor beta chain was recovered during a study of blood T cells in healthy people across ages. Findings and caveats of the study: PBMCs left unsorted prevented a conclusive naive versus antigen-experienced comparison.

The V and J ends lost 0 bases and 2 bases respectively, with 14 bases between them. Germline values: CDR1 LGHDT, CDR2 YNNKEL (reference sequence). The CDR3 runs to 16 residues. With respect to this clonotype: The antigen is unknown.

A second PCR of roughly 7 to 11 cycles used a sample-barcoded 5' primer and a J-beta primer mix. MiXCR was run by TCRdb on the 5' RACE reads, yielding one entry per CDR3 protein. The sample lists more than 600,000 distinct CDR3 sequences, roughly 25% occurring once. This same sample was also part of a study on T cells of mothers and their children. From that study: Every mother produced more than 10 million TCR beta CDR3 reads, whereas every child provided roughly 3 million.

The sequence came from a boy aged 5 to 17 in good health. The chain joins TRBV3-1 to TRBJ2-7; D is possibly TRBD1 (7 bases). The sequenced material came from blood. In nucleotides, the CDR3 is TGTGCCAGCAGCCAAGAAAACAGGGGACTTACCTACGAGCAGTACTTC. Amino acid sequence: CASSQENRGLTYEQYF.